This T cell receptor beta chain emerged from a study of OX40 agonist ivuxolimab in advanced cancers. About the research overall: Enrolled patients in dose escalation had cancers that were hepatocellular carcinoma, melanoma, renal cell or head and neck cancer. Findings and caveats of the study: Antigen specificity remained undetermined for the expanded peripheral T cells. At 0.1-3.0 mg/kg, partial responders had clonal expansion among the lowest observed. Normalized expansion of T-cell clones was also low for some nonresponders.

Libraries were prepared by immunoSEQ multiplex PCR; TCRdb keeps only in-frame clonotypes and omits some of them. The sample has 55,000 to 60,000 clones; about 82% are singletons. The sample holds a few counts of this clone. Its antigen is not identified. The sample was CD4+ or CD8+ T cells sorted from blood, taken in a trial of the OX40 agonist ivuxolimab. This clonotype originated in an adult with an advanced solid tumor such as melanoma, head and neck, liver or kidney cancer.

The CDR3 is CSVSSGRNEQFF. Written as DNA, the CDR3 is TGCAGCGTTTCAAGCGGGAGAAATGAGCAGTTCTTC. V is TRBV29-1 and J is TRBJ2-1; 8 bases are a match to TRBD2. The CDR3 has 12 residues. Germline V CDR1 and CDR2: SQVTM, ANQGSEA. V shed 5 bases and J 7 bases; nucleotides not matched to a gene: 4.